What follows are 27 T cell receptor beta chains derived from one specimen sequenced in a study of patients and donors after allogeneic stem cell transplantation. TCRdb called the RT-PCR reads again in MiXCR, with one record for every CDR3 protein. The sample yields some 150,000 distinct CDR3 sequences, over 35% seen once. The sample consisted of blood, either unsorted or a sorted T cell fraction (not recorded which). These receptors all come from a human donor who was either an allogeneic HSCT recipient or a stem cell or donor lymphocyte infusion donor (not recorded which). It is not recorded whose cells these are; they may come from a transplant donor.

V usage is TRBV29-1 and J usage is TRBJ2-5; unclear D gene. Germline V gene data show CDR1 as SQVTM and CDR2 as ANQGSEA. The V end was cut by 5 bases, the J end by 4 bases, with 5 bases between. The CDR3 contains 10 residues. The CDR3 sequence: CSVLGETQYF. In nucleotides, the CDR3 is TGCAGCGTTTTGGGAGAGACCCAGTACTTC.

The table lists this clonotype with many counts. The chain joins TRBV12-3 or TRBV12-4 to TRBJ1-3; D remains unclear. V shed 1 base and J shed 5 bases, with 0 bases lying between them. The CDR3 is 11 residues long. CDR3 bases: TGTGCCAGCAGTTTAGGAAACACCATATATTTT. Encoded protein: CASSLGNTIYF.

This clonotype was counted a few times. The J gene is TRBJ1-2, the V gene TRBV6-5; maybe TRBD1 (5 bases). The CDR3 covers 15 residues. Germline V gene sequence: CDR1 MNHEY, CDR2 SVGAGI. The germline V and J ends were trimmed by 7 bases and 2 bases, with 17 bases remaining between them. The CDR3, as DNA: TGTGCCAGCACTTCGGGACTCCAAAGCAACTATGGCTACACCTTC. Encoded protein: CASTSGLQSNYGYTF.

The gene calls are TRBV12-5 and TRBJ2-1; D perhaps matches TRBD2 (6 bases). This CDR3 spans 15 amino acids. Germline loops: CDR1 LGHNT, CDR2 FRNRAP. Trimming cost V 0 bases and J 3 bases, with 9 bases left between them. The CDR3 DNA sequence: TGTGCTAGTGGTTTGGTAGGGGAGGACTACAATGAGCAGTTCTTC. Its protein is CASGLVGEDYNEQFF.

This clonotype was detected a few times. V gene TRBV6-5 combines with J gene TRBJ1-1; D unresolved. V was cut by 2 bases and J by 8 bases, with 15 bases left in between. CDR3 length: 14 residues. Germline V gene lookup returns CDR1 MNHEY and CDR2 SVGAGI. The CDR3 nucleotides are TGTGCCAGCAGTTACCCCGGCCAAGCGATGGAAGCTTTCTTT. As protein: CASSYPGQAMEAFF.

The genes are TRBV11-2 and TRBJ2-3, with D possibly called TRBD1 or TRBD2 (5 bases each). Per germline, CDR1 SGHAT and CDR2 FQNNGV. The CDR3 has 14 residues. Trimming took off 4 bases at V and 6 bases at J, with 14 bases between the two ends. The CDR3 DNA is TGTGCCAGCAGCTGGGGCCTAGCTTTGGATACGCAGTATTTT. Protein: CASSWGLALDTQYF.

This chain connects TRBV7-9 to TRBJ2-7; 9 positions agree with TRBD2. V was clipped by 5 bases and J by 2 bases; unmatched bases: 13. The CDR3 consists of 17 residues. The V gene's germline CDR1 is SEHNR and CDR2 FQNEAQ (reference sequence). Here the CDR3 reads CASSPSAAGGPAYEQYF. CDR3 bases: TGTGCCAGCAGCCCCTCAGCTGCGGGGGGGCCTGCCTACGAGCAGTACTTC.

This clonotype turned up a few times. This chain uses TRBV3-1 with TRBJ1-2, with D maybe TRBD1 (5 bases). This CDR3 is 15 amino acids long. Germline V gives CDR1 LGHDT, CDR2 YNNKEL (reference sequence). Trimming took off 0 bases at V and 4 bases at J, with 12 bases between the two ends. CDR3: CASSQDGPGGYGYTF. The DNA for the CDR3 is TGTGCCAGCAGCCAAGATGGACCCGGGGGCTATGGCTACACCTTC.

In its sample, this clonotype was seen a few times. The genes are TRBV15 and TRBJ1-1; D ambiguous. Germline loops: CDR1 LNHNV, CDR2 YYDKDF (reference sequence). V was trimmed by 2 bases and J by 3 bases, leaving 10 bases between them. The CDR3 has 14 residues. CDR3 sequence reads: CATSRSRSDTEAFF. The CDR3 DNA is TGTGCCACCAGCAGATCAAGGTCCGACACTGAAGCTTTCTTT. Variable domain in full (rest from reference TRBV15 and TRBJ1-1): DAMVIQNPRYQVTQFGKPVTLSCSQTLNHNVMYWYQQKSSQAPKLLFHYYDKDFNNEADTPDNFQSRRPNTSFCFLDIRSPGLGDTAMYLCATSRSRSDTEAFFGQGTRLTVV.

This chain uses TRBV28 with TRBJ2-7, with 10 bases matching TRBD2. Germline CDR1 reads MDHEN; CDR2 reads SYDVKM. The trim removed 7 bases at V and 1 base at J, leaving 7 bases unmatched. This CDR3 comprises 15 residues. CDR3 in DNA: TGTGCCAGCAAAAGCCCGGGACTAGCGTCCTACGAGCAGTACGTC. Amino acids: CASKSPGLASYEQYV.

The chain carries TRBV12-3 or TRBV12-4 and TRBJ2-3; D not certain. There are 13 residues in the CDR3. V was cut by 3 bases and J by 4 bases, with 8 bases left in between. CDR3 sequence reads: CASSFGRADTQYF. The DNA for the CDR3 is TGTGCCAGCAGTTTCGGTAGAGCAGATACGCAGTATTTT.

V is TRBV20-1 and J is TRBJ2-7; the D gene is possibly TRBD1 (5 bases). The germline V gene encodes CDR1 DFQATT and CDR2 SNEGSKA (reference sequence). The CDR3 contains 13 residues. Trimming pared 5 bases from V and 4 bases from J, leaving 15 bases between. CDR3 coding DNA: TGCAGTGCTCGCAGGGCCCCCCGGTACGAGCAGTACTTC. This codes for CSARRAPRYEQYF.

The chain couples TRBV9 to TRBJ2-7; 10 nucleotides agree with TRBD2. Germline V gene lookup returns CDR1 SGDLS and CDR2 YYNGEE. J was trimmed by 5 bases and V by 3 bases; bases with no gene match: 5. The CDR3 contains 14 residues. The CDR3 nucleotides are TGTGCCAGCAGCGGACCGGGACTAGCGAACGAGCAGTACTTC. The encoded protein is CASSGPGLANEQYF.

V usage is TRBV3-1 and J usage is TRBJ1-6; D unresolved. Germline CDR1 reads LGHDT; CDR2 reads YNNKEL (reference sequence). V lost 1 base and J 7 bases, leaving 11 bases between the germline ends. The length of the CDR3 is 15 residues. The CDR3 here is CASSQAAEQNSPLHF. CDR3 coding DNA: TGTGCCAGCAGCCAAGCAGCAGAACAAAATTCACCCCTCCACTTT. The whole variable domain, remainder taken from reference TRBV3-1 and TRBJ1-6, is DTAVSQTPKYLVTQMGNDKSIKCEQNLGHDTMYWYKQDSKKFLKIMFSYNNKELIINETVPNRFSPKSPDKAHLNLHINSLELGDSAVYFCASSQAAEQNSPLHFGNGTRLTVT.

The CDR3 protein is CSAPATPGPTVEAFF. CDR3 in DNA: TGCAGTGCCCCGGCGACACCAGGCCCGACGGTTGAAGCTTTCTTT. The chain carries TRBV20-1 and TRBJ1-1; no definite D call. CDR1 is DFQATT, CDR2 SNEGSKA, per germline (reference sequence). This CDR3 has 15 amino acids. Trimming removed 6 bases at V and 7 bases at J, with 24 bases between.

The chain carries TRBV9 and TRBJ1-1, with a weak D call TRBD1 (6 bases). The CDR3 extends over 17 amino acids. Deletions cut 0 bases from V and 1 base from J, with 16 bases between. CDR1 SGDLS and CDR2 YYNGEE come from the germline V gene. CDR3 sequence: CASSVAPSGASNTEAFF. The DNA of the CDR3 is TGTGCCAGCAGCGTAGCCCCCTCGGGGGCGTCGAACACTGAAGCTTTCTTT.

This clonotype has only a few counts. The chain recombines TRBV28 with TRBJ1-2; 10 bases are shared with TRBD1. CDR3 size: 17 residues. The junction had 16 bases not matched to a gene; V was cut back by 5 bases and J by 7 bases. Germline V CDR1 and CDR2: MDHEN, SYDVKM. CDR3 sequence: CASSEDRGRQVVTGYTF. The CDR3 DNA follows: TGTGCCAGCAGTGAAGACAGGGGGCGCCAAGTTGTGACTGGCTACACCTTC.

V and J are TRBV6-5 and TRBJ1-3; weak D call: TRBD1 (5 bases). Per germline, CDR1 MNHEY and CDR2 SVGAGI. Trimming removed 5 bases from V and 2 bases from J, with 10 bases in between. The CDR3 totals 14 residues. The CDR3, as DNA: TGTGCCAGCAGTCCCGGGGGGGCTGGAAACACCATATATTTT. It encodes CASSPGGAGNTIYF.

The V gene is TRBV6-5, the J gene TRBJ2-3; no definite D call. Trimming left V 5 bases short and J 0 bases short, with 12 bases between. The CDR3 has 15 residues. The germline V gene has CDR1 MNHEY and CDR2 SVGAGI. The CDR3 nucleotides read TGTGCCAGCAGTGGGCCAGCGTCTAGCACAGATACGCAGTATTTT. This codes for CASSGPASSTDTQYF.

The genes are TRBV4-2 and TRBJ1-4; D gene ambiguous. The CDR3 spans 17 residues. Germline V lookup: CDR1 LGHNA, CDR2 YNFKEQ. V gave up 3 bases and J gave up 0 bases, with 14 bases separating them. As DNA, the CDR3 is TGTGCCAGCAGCCATCGACCGGCGCCCGCAACTAATGAAAAACTGTTTTTT. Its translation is CASSHRPAPATNEKLFF.

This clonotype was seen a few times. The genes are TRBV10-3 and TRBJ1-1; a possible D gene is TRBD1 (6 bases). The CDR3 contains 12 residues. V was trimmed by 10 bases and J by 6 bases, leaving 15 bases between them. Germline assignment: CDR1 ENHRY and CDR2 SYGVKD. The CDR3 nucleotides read TGTGCCACACAGGGCCCTAGGGCTGAAGCTTTCTTT. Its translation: CATQGPRAEAFF.

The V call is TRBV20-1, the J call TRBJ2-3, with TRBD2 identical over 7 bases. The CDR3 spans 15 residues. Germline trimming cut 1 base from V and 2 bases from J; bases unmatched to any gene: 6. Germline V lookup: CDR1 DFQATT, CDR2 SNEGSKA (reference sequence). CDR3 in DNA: TGCAGTGCTAGAGTCCCGGGGGGACTCACAGATACGCAGTATTTT. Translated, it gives CSARVPGGLTDTQYF.

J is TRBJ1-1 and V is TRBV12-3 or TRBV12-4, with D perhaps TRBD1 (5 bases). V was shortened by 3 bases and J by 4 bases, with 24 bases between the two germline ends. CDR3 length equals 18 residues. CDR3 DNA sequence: TGTGCCAGCAGTTTTATCTTGGTAAGACCCAGGGAGGGCACTGAAGCTTTCTTT. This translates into CASSFILVRPREGTEAFF.

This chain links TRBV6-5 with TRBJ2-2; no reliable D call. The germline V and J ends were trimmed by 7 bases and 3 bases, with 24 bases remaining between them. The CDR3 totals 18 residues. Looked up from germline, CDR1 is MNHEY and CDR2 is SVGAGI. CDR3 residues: CASTYYWQGRFDTGELFF. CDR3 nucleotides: TGTGCCAGCACCTACTACTGGCAAGGAAGGTTTGACACCGGGGAGCTGTTTTTT.

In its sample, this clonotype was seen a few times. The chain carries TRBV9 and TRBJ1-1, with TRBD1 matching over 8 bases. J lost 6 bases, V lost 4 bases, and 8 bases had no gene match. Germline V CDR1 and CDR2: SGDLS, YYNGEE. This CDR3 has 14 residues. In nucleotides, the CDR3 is TGTGCCAGCAGCAGGACAGGGAGTAACGCTGAAGCTTTCTTT. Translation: CASSRTGSNAEAFF.

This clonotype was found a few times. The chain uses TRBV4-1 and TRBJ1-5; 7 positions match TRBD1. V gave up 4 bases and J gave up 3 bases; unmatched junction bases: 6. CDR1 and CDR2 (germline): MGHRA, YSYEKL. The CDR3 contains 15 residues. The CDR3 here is CASSPDRSFNQPQHF. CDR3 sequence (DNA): TGCGCCAGCAGCCCGGACAGGAGTTTCAATCAGCCCCAGCATTTT.

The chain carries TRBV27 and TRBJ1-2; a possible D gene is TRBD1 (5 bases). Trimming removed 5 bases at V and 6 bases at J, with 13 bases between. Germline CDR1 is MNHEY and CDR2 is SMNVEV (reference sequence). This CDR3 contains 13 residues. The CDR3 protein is CASSASRVHGYTF. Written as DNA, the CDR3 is TGTGCCAGCAGTGCTTCCAGGGTTCATGGCTACACCTTC.